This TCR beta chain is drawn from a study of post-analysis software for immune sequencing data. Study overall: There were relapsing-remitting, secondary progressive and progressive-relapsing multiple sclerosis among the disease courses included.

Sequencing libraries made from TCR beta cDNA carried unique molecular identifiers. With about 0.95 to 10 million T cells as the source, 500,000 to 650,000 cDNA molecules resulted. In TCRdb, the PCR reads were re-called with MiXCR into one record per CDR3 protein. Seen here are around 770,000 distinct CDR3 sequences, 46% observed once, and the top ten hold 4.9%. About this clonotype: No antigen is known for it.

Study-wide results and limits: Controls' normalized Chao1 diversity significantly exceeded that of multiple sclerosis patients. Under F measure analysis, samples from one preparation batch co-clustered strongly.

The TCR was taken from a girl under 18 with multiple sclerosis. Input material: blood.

CDR3 residues: CASSADRGRGETQYF. In DNA form, the CDR3 reads TGTGCCAGCAGCGCGGACAGGGGGCGCGGAGAGACCCAGTACTTC. The chain employs TRBV7-2 and TRBJ2-4; TRBD1 agrees at 11 bases. The J call may not be correct, given that the DNA end is closer to TRBJ2-5. Germline CDR1 SGHTA, CDR2 FQGNSA. The CDR3 spans 15 residues.